The following is a T cell receptor beta chain sequence with its context. Its antigen is currently unknown. The data are from a study of T cell responses to AZD1222 COVID-19 vaccine. Regarding the study as a whole: Recipients of AZD1222 seropositive at baseline numbered only six or seven.

Trimming stripped 6 bases from V and 6 bases from J, with 12 bases between. The CDR3 consists of 14 residues. The germline V gene has CDR1 LNHDA and CDR2 SQIVND (reference sequence). Sequencing used immunoSEQ multiplex PCR; TCRdb keeps in-frame clones, though not all of them. Altogether around 47,000 clones are present, 80% being singletons, with the ten largest covering about 20%. The chain is built from TRBV19 and TRBJ1-6; a weak D match, TRBD1 (6 bases). Here the sequenced sample was peripheral blood, taken 28 days after the second dose of the MenACWY control vaccine. The sequence derives from an adult who received the MenACWY meningococcal vaccine as a control. CDR3 amino acids: CASRGTGINSPLHF. CDR3 bases: TGTGCCAGTAGAGGCACAGGGATTAATTCACCCCTCCACTTT.